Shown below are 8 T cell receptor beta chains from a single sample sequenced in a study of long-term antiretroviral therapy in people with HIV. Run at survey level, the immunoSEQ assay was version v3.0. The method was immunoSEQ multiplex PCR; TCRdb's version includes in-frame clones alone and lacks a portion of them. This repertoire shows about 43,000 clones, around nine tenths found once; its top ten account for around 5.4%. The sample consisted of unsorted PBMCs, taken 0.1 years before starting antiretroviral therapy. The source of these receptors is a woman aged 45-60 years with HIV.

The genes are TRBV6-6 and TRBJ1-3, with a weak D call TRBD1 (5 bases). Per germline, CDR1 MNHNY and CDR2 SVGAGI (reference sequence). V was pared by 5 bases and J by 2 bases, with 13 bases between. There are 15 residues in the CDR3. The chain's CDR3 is CASSRRGGAGNTIYF. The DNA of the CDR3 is TGTGCCAGCAGTCGTAGGGGAGGGGCTGGAAACACCATATATTTT.

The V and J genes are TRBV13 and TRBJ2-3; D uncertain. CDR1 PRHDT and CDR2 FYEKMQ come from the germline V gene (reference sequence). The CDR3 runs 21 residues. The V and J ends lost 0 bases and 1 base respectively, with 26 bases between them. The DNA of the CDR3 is TGTGCCAGCAGCTTAGGCCCCGAACCTTACGTGGAAGTTTCGGGCACAGATACGCAGTATTTT. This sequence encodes CASSLGPEPYVEVSGTDTQYF.

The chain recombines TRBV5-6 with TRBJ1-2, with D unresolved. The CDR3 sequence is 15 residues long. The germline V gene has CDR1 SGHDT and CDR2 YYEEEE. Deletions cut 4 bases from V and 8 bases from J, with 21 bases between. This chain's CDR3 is CASSAVPASEGGYTF. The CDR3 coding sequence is TGTGCCAGCAGCGCCGTCCCGGCGTCGGAGGGCGGCTACACCTTC.

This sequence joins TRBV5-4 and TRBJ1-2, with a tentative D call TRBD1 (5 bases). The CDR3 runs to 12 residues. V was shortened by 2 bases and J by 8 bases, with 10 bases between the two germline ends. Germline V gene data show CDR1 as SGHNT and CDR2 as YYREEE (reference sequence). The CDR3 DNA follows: TGTGCCAGCAGCTTCAGGGCAGGGGGCTACACCTTC. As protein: CASSFRAGGYTF.

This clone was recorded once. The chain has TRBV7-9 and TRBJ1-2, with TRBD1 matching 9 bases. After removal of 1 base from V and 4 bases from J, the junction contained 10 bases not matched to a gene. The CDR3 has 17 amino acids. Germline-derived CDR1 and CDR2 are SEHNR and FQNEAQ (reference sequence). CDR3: CASSLEGTGRFLYGYTF. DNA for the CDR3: TGTGCCAGCAGCTTAGAGGGGACAGGGAGGTTCCTCTATGGCTACACCTTC.

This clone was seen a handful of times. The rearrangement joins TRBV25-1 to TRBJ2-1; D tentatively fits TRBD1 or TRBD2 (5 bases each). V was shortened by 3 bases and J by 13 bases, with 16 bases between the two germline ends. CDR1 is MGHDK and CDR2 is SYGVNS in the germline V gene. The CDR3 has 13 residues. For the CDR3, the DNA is TGTGCCAGCAGTGAGCCAGGGACGTTATTACAGTTCTTC. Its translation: CASSEPGTLLQFF.

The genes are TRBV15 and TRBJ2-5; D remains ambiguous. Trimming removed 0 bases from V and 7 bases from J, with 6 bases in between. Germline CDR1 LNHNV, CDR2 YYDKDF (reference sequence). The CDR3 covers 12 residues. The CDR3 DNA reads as TGTGCCACCAGCAGAGACGCCGGGACCCAGTACTTC. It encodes CATSRDAGTQYF.

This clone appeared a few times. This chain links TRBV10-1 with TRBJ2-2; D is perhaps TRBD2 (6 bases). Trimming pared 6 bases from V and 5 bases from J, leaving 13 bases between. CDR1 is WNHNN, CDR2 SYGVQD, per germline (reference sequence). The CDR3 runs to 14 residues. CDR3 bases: TGCGCCAGCAGGGCCGGGACTCCAACCGGGGAGCTGTTTTTT. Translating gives CASRAGTPTGELFF.